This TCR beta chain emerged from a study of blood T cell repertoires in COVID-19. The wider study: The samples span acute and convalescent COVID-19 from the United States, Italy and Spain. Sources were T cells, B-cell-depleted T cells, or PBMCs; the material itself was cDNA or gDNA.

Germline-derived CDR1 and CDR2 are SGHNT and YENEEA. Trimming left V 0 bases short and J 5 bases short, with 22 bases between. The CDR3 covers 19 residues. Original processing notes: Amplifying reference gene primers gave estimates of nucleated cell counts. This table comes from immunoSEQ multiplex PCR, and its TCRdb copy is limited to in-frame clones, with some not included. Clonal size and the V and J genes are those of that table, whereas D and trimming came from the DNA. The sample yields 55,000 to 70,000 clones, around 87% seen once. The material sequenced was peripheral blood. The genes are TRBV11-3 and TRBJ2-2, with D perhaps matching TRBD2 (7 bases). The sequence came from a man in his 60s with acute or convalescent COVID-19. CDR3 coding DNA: TGTGCCAGCAGCTTAGAGGGGGGGCTCATCTCGTCCGCTACCGGGGAGCTGTTTTTT. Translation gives CASSLEGGLISSATGELFF.